These 7 T cell receptor beta chains came from one sample sequenced in a study of identical twins. TCRdb re-analysed the 5' RACE reads in MiXCR, keeping a single row per CDR3 protein. Of roughly 250,000 distinct CDR3 sequences listed, around 6.6% are singletons. These sequences were also reported in another study, on yellow fever vaccine responses in identical twins.

Sequences were obtained from memory (CD45RO+) T cells sorted from blood. The receptor source for this set is a woman aged 18 to 35 in good health.

This clonotype was seen just once. The CDR3 does not close with the conserved phenylalanine or tryptophan, likely indicating a read error. The rearrangement uses TRBV6-5 and TRBJ2-6, with a tentative D call TRBD1 (6 bases). The V end lost 4 bases, the J end lost 0 bases, and 10 bases lay between the germline ends. Germline V CDR1 and CDR2: MNHEY, SVGAGI. The CDR3 is made up of 16 amino acids. The CDR3 DNA reads TGTGCCAGCAGTTCGACAGGCTTCTCTGGGGCCAACGTCCTGACTTAC. Encoded protein: CASSSTGFSGANVLTY.

At least ten counts were recorded for this clonotype. This chain links TRBV5-1 with TRBJ1-2; D is uncertain. Germline CDR1 and CDR2: SGHRS and YFSETQ. The CDR3 contains 15 residues. Trimming took off 0 bases at V and 0 bases at J, with 9 bases between the two ends. DNA for the CDR3: TGCGCCAGCAGCTTGGACGGCCAGACTAACTATGGCTACACCTTC. It translates to CASSLDGQTNYGYTF. The full variable domain, its missing parts supplied by reference TRBV5-1 and TRBJ1-2, is KAGVTQTPRYLIKTRGQQVTLSCSPISGHRSVSWYQQTPGQGLQFLFEYFSETQRNKGNFPGRFSGRQFSNSRSEMNVSTLELGDSALYLCASSLDGQTNYGYTFGSGTRLTVV.

The V gene is TRBV20-1, the J gene TRBJ2-1, with 14 bases lining up with TRBD2. V lost 1 base, J lost 0 bases, and 11 bases stayed unmatched. The CDR3 covers 20 residues. In germline, CDR1 is DFQATT, CDR2 SNEGSKA (reference sequence). The CDR3 DNA follows: TGCAGTGCTAGAGCTGGGACTAGCGGGAGAGTCAGCGGCTCCTACAATGAGCAGTTCTTC. Its protein product is CSARAGTSGRVSGSYNEQFF.

This clonotype was detected ten times or more. This chain links TRBV10-3 with TRBJ2-7, with a possible D match to TRBD2 (5 bases). CDR3 length: 14 residues. V was clipped by 2 bases and J by 3 bases, with 11 bases between them. Germline CDR1 reads ENHRY; CDR2 reads SYGVKD. CDR3 in amino acids: CAISEVGNSYEQYF. The CDR3 nucleotides read TGTGCCATCAGTGAGGTCGGGAATAGCTACGAGCAGTACTTC.

This clonotype was counted at least ten times. This rearrangement joins TRBV29-1 to TRBJ2-7; 7 bases are shared with TRBD2. The CDR3 loop spans 14 amino acids. Looked up from germline, CDR1 is SQVTM and CDR2 is ANQGSEA. Germline trimming cut 4 bases from V and 1 base from J; bases unmatched to any gene: 7. The CDR3 nucleotides are TGCAGCGTTGTACCGACTAGCACTTCCTACGAGCAGTACTTC. Protein sequence: CSVVPTSTSYEQYF.

V usage is TRBV6-2 or TRBV6-3 and J usage is TRBJ2-1; TRBD1 agrees at 11 bases. V lost 6 bases and J lost 5; bases outside the gene matches: 12. The CDR3 is 17 residues long. Per the germline V gene, CDR1 is MNHEY and CDR2 is SVGEGT. The CDR3 loop reads CASRKDRGQGGHNEQFF. The CDR3 bases are TGTGCCAGCAGAAAGGACAGGGGGCAAGGGGGGCACAATGAGCAGTTCTTC.

In its sample, this clonotype was seen a few times. The chain has TRBV19 and TRBJ1-1; D is unresolved. CDR3 size: 13 residues. The germline V gene encodes CDR1 LNHDA and CDR2 SQIVND (reference sequence). V was cut by 6 bases and J by 6 bases, with 14 bases left in between. In DNA form, the CDR3 reads TGTGCCAGTAGGTTGGTAGGGTCCCCTGAAGCTTTCTTT. Amino acid sequence: CASRLVGSPEAFF.